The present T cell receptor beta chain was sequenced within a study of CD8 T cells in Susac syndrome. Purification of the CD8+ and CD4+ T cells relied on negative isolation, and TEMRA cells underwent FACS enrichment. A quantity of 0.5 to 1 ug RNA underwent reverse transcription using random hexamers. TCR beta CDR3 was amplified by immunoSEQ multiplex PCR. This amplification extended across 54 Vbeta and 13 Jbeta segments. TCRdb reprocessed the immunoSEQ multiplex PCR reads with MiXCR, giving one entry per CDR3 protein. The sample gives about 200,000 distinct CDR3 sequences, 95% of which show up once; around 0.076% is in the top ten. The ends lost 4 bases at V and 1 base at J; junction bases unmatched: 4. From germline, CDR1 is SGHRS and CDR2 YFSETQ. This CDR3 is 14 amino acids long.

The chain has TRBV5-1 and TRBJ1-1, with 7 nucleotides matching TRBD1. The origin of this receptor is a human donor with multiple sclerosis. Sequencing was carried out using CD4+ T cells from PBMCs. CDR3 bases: TGCGCCAGCAGCGAGGGACAGCCGAACACTGAAGCTTTCTTT. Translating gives CASSEGQPNTEAFF.